The present entry profiles one TCR beta chain with its context. This sample is part of a study of blood T cell repertoires in COVID-19. Study context: The samples span acute and convalescent COVID-19 from the United States, Italy and Spain. T cells, B-cell-depleted T cells, or PBMCs supplied cDNA or gDNA.

CDR1 is WNHNN and CDR2 is SYGVQD in the germline V gene (reference sequence). After removal of 10 bases from V and 0 bases from J, the junction contained 12 bases not matched to a gene. This CDR3 is 17 amino acids long. Original processing methods: Amplification from reference gene primers served as the basis for estimated nucleated cell counts. TCRdb keeps only in-frame clones here, not all; method: immunoSEQ multiplex PCR. V and J calls and clone size are as listed in that table; D and trimming were resolved from the DNA. The sample shows a few hundred thousand clones, about 88% of them seen only once.

This receptor was identified in a woman aged 40 to 50 who had recovered from COVID-19. This chain links TRBV10-1 with TRBJ2-3, with 11 nucleotides matching TRBD2. Material: peripheral blood. The CDR3 sequence: CATIVWTSGLSTDTQYF. As DNA, the CDR3 is TGCGCCACCATCGTTTGGACTAGCGGGTTGAGCACAGATACGCAGTATTTT.